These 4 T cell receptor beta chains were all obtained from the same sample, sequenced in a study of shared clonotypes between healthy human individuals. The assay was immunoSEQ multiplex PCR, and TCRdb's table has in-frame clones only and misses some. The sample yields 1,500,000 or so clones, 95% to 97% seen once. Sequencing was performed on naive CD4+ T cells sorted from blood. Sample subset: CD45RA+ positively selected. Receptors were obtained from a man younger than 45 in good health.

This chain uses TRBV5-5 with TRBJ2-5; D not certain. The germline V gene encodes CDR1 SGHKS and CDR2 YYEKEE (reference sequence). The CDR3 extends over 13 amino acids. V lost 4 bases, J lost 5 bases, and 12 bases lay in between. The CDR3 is CASSRGPLETQYF. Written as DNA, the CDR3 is TGTGCCAGCAGCCGTGGACCCTTGGAGACCCAGTACTTC.

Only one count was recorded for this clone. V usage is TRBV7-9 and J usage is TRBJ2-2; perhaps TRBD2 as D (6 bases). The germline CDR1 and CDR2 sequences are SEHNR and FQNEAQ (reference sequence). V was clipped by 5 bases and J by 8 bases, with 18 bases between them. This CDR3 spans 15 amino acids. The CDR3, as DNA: TGTGCCAGCAGCATCCGGACTACCCGGTGGGGGGAGCTGTTTTTT. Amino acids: CASSIRTTRWGELFF.

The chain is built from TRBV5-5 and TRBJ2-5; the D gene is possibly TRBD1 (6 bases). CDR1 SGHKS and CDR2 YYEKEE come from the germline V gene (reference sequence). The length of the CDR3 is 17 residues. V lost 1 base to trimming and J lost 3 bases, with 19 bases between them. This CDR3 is CASSLHLLDRTKETQYF. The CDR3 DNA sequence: TGTGCCAGCAGCTTGCACCTTTTGGACAGAACCAAAGAGACCCAGTACTTC. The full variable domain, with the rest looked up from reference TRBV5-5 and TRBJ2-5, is DAGVTQSPTHLIKTRGQQVTLRCSPISGHKSVSWYQQVLGQGPQFIFQYYEKEERGRGNFPDRFSARQFPNYSSELNVNALLLGDSALYLCASSLHLLDRTKETQYFGPGTRLLVL.

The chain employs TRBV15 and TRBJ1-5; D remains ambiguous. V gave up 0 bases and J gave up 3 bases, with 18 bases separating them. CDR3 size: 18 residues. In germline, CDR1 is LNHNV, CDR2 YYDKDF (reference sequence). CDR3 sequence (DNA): TGTGCCACCAGCAGAGATCAGTATCAAGGGCTCCACAATCAGCCCCAGCATTTT. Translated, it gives CATSRDQYQGLHNQPQHF.